This T cell receptor beta chain originates from a study of long-term antiretroviral therapy in people with HIV (dated by TCRdb to 2021 to 2024). General notes on the study: Collection of the earliest samples took place about a decade ahead of the 2015 WHO recommendation for immediate ART, at a time when ART was typically delayed until CD4 counts fell. A total of 192 cryopreserved PBMC samples were contributed to the cohort by 30 adults with confirmed HIV infection, with samples collected serially over a mean of around 6 years (range 1-12). Of the 25 to 30 participants with HIV, ten to eleven were female. Test extractions of a monoclonal T-cell line alongside some 36 polyclonal samples showed no cross-contamination during QIAcube processing. This retrospective serial study examined whether starting ART and sustained HIV suppression were associated with changes in the composition and diversity of the TRB repertoire in peripheral blood. Study-wide conclusions, independent of this receptor: Starting ART was linked to a significant rise in TRB diversity, yet even after long-term ART the diversity remained significantly lower than in transplant donor controls. Expanded TRB clones identified before ART initiation dominated the repertoire across all time points, though the dominance fluctuated and decreased in many PLHIV after ART. The samples span the years 2004 to 2017, and the ART regimens used at that time may not be as effective as current regimens. Inferences about post-ART repertoire changes are limited because no data were available on ART adherence, viral resistance or therapy changes. Because PBMC availability was limited, only the TCR beta chain was sequenced, with no alpha chain pairing. Compared with controls, HIV repertoires had narrower CDR3 length ranges, and the network structure pointed to an antigen-experienced repertoire that shifted only slightly toward naive after ART. Unsorted PBMC were profiled instead of sorted CD4+ and CD8+ T cells because pre-ART samples had limited cell numbers.

The immunoSEQ hsTCRB v3.0 assay was used at survey level resolution to sequence the TRB variable region. The target sequencing depth for TRB was about 40,000-55,000 T-cell genomes per sample. TRB libraries were pooled and sequenced on an Illumina MiSeq using a v3 150-cycle kit. The study's own analysis went as follows. Analysis of repertoires was carried out in R inside a reproducible Nextflow workflow spanning QC, data transformation and analysis. LymphoSeq2, an R package for AIRR-Seq data exploration, was used to implement custom analyses. A few samples that produced fewer than 5000 total TRB sequences were removed, so some 190 HIV repertoires were analyzed. Among the approximately 180 retained HIV repertoires, 59 were collected before ART initiation and 129 after ART initiation. Repertoires were downsampled to 5000 TRB nucleotide sequences, with summary statistics averaged over 100 downsampling iterations. Only TRB sequences with CDR3 regions of at least seven amino acids were retained for analysis. A Shannon entropy-derived clonality score and the Gini coefficient were used to measure diversity. In the repertoire networks, any two of the top 5000 CDR3 amino acid sequences were connected whenever the two sequences differed by an edit distance of one. For TRB CDR3 amino acid sequences, GLIPH2 was used to predict antigen specificity groups and MHC restriction. To flag known associations with CMV, EBV, HIV or tissue antigens, CDR3 amino acid sequences were compared against VDJdb and McPAS-TCR. Pre-ART, post-ART and control groups were compared with Wilcoxon signed-rank tests and Holm-Bonferroni correction. TCRdb took over this immuneACCESS table, retaining in-frame rearrangements with V and J assigned. Such tables are incomplete; in checked studies, under half of the missing clones stem from an unresolved V gene, and the remainder is unexplained. V and J calls and clone size come straight from that table; D and trimming were deduced from the DNA. In this sample the table shows roughly 16,000 clones, 70% to 90% of which occur a single time. In total, the top ten clones hold about 15% of the sample.

Regarding this clone: The clone's antigen remains unknown. Qualities for individual bases were not recorded, and no much larger clone is one base off.

The CDR3 measures 15 amino acids from cysteine to phenylalanine. Only the CDR3 portion is preserved as DNA: 45 bases, with reading frame beginning at the first base. Inclusion was restricted to participants for whom at least one PBMC sample before ART initiation and at least two post-ART samples were available. Treatment was received in the United States of America by all participants with HIV. Before DNA extraction, cryopreserved samples containing roughly 1-10 million PBMC were thawed and washed. At the time of the earliest PBMC sample, participants with HIV were aged between about 23 and 54 years. Each participant contributed PBMC samples from 1-4 timepoints before ART initiation and 2-8 timepoints after ART initiation, with a median of 7 samples. Serial HIV viral load, CD4+ T-cell count, ART history and demographic data were obtained for every participant. Genomic DNA was extracted from unsorted PBMC with a Qiagen kit on a QIAcube, with processing performed in batches of 12 samples.

This TCR came from a woman in her 30s with HIV. This specimen was unsorted PBMCs, taken 2.3 to 2.4 years before starting antiretroviral therapy. The chain uses TRBV21-1 and TRBJ2-3; whether TRBD2, the table's D call, matches the DNA was not checked. TRBV21-1 is a pseudogene. Read as DNA, the sequence is TGTGCCAGCAGCAGGAATAGCGGGGTGTCAGATACGCAGTATTTT. Translation gives CASSRNSGVSDTQYF.